This T cell receptor (beta chain) was sequenced in a study of blood T cell repertoires in COVID-19. Study overall: Whether acute or convalescent, the COVID-19 samples came from the United States, Italy and Spain. Nucleic acid was either cDNA or gDNA, and it came from T cells, B-cell-depleted T cells, or PBMCs.

This clone was counted a single time. Germline V CDR1 and CDR2: MNHNY, SVGAGI (reference sequence). V was shortened by 6 bases and J by 3 bases, with 17 bases between the two germline ends. The CDR3 length is 16 residues. In the authors' workflow: By means of reference gene primer amplification, nucleated cell counts were estimated. The method was immunoSEQ multiplex PCR; TCRdb's version includes in-frame clones alone and lacks a portion of them. Clone size and V and J calls were adopted from that table, with D and trimming inferred from the DNA. The sample contains about 400,000 clones, roughly 89% of which appear only once.

This TCR was recovered from a woman under 40 with acute or convalescent COVID-19. The chain recombines TRBV6-6 with TRBJ1-4, with TRBD1 as a possible D gene (5 bases). Sequences were obtained from peripheral blood. CDR3 in amino acids: CASRPAGRGANEKLFF. The DNA for the CDR3 is TGTGCCAGCAGGCCAGCAGGGAGGGGTGCTAATGAAAAACTGTTTTTT.